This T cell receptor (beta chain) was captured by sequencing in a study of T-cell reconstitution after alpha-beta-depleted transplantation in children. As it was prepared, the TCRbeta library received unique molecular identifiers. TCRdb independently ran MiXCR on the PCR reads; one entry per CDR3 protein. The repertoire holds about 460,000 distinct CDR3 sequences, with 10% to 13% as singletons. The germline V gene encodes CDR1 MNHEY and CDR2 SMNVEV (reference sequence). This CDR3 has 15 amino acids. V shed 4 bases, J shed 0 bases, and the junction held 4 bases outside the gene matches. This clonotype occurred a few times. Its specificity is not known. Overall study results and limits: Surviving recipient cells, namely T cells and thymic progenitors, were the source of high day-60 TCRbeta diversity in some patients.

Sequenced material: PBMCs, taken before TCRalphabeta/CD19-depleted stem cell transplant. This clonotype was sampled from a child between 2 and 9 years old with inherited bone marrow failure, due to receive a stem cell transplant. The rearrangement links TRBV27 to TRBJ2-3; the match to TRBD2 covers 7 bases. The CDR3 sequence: CASSSLASSTDTQYF. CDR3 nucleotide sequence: TGTGCCAGCAGTTCACTAGCGTCGAGCACAGATACGCAGTATTTT.